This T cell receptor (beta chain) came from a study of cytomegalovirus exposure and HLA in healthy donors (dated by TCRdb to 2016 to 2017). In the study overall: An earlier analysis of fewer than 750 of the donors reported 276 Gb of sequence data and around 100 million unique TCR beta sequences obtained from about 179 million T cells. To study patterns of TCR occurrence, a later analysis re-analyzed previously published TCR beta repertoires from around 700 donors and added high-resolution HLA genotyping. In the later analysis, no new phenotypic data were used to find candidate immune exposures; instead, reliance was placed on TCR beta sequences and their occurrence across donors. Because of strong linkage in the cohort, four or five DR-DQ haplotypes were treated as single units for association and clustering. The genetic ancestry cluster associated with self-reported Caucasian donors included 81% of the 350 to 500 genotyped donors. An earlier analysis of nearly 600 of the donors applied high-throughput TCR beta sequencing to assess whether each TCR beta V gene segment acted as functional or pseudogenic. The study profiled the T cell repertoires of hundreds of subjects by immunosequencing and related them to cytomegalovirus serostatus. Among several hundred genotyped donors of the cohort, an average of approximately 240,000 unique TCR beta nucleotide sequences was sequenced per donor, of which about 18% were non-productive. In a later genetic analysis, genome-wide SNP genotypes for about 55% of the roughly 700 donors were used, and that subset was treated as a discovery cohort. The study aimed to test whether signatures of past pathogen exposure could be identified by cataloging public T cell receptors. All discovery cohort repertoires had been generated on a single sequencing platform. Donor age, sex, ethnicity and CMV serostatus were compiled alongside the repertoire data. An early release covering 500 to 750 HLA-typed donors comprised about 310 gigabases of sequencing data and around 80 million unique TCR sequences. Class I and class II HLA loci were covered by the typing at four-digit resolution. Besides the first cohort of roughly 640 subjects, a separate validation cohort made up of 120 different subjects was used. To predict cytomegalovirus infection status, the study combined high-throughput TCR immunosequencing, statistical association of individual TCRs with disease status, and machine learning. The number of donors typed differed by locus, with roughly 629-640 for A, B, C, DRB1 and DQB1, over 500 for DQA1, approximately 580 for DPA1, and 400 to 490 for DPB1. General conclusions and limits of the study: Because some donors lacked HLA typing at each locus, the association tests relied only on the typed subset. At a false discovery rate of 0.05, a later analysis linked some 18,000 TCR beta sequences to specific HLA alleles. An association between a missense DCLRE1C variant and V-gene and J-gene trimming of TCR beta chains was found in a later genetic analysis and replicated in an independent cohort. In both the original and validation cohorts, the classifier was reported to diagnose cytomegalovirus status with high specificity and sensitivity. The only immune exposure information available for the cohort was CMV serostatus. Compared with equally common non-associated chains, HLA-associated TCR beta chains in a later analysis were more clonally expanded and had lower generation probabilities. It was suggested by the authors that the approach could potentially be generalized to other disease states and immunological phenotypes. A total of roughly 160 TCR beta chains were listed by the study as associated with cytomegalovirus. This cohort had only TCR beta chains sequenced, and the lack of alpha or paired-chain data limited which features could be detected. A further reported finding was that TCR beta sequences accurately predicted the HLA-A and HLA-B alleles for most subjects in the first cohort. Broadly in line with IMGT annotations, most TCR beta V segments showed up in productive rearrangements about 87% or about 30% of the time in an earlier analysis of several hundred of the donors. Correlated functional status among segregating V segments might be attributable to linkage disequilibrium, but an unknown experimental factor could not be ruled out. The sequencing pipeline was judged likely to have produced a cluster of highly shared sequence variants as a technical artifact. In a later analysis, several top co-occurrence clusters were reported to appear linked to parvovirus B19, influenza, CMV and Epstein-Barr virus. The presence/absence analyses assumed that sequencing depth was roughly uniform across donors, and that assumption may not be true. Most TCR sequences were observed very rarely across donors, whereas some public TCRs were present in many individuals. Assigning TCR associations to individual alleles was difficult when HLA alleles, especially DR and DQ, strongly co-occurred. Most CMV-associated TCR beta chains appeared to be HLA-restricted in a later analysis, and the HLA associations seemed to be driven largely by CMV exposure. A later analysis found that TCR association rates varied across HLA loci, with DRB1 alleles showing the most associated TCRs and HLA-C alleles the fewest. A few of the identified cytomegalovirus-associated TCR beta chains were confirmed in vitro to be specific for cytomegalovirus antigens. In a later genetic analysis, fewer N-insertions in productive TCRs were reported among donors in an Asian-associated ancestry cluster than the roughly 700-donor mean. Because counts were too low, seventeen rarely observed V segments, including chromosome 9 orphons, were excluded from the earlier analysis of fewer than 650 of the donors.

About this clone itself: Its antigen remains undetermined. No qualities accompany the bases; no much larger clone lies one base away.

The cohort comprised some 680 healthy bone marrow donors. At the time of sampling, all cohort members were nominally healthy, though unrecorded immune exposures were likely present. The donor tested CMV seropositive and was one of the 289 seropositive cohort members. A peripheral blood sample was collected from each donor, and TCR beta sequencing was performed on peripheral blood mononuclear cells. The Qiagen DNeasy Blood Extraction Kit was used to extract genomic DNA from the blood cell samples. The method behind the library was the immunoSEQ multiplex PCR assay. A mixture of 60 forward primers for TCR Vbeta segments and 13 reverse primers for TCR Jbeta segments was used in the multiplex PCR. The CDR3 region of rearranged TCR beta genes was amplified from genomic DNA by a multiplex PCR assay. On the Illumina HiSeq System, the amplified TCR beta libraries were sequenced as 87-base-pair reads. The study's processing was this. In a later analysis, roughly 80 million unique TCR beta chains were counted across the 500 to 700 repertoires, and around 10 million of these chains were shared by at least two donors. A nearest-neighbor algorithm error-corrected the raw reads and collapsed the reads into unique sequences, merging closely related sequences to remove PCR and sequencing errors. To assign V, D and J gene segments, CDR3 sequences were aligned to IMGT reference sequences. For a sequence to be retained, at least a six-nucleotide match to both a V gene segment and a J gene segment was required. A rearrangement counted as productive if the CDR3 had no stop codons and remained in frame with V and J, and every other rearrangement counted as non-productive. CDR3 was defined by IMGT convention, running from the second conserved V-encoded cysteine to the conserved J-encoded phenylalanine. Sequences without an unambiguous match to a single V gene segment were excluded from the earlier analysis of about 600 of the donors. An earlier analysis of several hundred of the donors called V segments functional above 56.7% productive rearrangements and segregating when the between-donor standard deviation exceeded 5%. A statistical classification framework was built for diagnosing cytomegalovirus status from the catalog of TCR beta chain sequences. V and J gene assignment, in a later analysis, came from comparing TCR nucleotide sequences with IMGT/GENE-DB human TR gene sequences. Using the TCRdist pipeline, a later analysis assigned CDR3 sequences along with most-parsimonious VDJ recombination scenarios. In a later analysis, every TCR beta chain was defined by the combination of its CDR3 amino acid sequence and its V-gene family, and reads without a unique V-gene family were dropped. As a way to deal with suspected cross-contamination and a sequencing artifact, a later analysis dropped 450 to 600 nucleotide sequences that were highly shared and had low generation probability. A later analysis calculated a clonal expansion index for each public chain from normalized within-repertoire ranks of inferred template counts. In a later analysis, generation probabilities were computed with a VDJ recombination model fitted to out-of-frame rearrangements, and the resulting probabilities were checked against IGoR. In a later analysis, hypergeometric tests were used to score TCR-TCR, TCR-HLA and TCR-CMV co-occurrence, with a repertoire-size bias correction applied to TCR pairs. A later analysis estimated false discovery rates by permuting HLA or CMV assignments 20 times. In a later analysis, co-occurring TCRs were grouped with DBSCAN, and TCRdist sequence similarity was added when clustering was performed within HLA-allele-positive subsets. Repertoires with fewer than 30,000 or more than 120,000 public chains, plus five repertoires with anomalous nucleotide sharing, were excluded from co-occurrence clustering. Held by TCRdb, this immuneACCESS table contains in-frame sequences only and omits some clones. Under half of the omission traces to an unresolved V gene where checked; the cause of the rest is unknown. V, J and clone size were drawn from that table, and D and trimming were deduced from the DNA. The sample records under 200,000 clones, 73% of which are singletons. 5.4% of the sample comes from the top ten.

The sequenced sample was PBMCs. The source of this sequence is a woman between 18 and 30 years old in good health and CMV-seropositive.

The CDR3 protein sequence reads: CASSWGGSSSYNSPLHF. The DNA sequence is given as TGCGCCAGCAGCTGGGGCGGATCCAGCTCCTATAATTCACCCCTCCACTTT. Recombination linked TRBV5-1 to TRBJ1-6; the D segment could be TRBD1, given 5 matching bases. The germline ends are 13 bases apart after V is trimmed by 3 bases and J by 0 bases. Counted from cysteine to phenylalanine, this CDR3 has 17 amino acids. Only the CDR3 DNA stays, 51 bases, in frame from base 1. The germline V gene specifies SGHRS as CDR1 and YFSETQ as CDR2.